The 21 T cell receptor beta chains below all came from one sample that was sequenced in a study of cytomegalovirus exposure and HLA in healthy donors. PCR used 60 Vbeta primers and 13 Jbeta primers. Some clones are missing from TCRdb's copy, which holds only in-frame ones; the method was immunoSEQ multiplex PCR. This table has approximately 150,000 clones, about 82% appearing once. Sequenced input: PBMCs. The receptors stem from a male donor in good health and CMV-seronegative.

This chain joins TRBV6-6 and TRBJ1-3, with D uncertain. V gave up 11 bases and J gave up 4 bases, with 18 bases separating them. The V gene's germline CDR1 is MNHNY and CDR2 SVGAGI (reference sequence). The CDR3 sequence is 14 residues long. CDR3 residues: CAAVRGGQGNTIYF. DNA of the CDR3: TGTGCCGCGGTCCGAGGCGGGCAAGGAAACACCATATATTTT.

J is TRBJ2-1 and V is TRBV18, with 11 positions matching TRBD2. The ends lost 4 bases at V and 8 bases at J; junction bases unmatched: 10. This CDR3 contains 16 residues. Germline CDR1 is KGHSH and CDR2 is LQKENI. DNA of the CDR3: TGTGCCAGCTCACTCCGTCTGGGACTAGCGGCCGATGAGCAGTTCTTC. Its translation is CASSLRLGLAADEQFF.

The chain employs TRBV7-9 and TRBJ2-7; no definite D call. Germline V gene sequence: CDR1 SEHNR, CDR2 FQNEAQ (reference sequence). This CDR3 spans 12 amino acids. Trimming stripped 4 bases from V and 7 bases from J, with 11 bases between. This chain's CDR3 is CASSSLSEEQYF. CDR3 in DNA: TGTGCCAGCAGCTCTCTATCCGAGGAGCAGTACTTC.

The chain recombines TRBV6-5 with TRBJ2-3; 9 positions agree with TRBD2. The CDR3 runs to 15 residues. J gave up 1 base and V 5 bases, and 4 bases lay outside the gene matches. Looked up from germline, CDR1 is MNHEY and CDR2 is SVGAGI. The CDR3 loop is CASSVSSGGTDTQYF. The CDR3 nucleotides read TGTGCCAGCAGTGTTTCTAGCGGGGGCACAGATACGCAGTATTTT.

The chain carries TRBV7-2 and TRBJ2-1; 7 nucleotides agree with TRBD2. Losses at the gene ends were 2 bases for V and 7 bases for J; bases not matched to a gene: 8. This CDR3 spans 15 amino acids. Germline lookup yields CDR1 SGHTA and CDR2 FQGNSA. The CDR3 sequence is CASSLLGLAANEQFF. CDR3 nucleotide sequence: TGTGCCAGCAGCTTACTAGGCCTAGCGGCGAATGAGCAGTTCTTC.

The chain carries TRBV29-1 and TRBJ1-2; TRBD1 might be the D (6 bases). Trimming took off 4 bases at V and 7 bases at J, with 19 bases between the two ends. The CDR3 contains 14 residues. Germline values: CDR1 SQVTM, CDR2 ANQGSEA. The CDR3 DNA sequence: TGCAGCGTTGGCGGTGTCAGGGGAGCCTCTGGCTACACCTTC. This sequence encodes CSVGGVRGASGYTF.

The chain uses TRBV27 and TRBJ1-6; 10 bases line up with TRBD1. The CDR3 spans 18 residues. Germline V lookup: CDR1 MNHEY, CDR2 SMNVEV (reference sequence). With 3 bases clipped from V and 8 bases from J, the junction kept 13 bases outside the gene matches. CDR3: CASSFEPPRQGADSPLHF. DNA of the CDR3: TGTGCCAGCAGTTTCGAACCCCCCAGACAGGGGGCGGATTCACCCCTCCACTTT.

The CDR3 DNA follows: TGTTCCGGAACGACAGGGGGCCCCTTCGGGGCCAACGTCCTGACTTTC. Its translation: CSGTTGGPFGANVLTF. The V and J genes are TRBV7-9 and TRBJ2-6; 10 bases are a match to TRBD1. The CDR3 is 16 residues long. The V gene's germline CDR1 is SEHNR and CDR2 FQNEAQ (reference sequence).

This clone appeared once. The chain employs TRBV5-1 and TRBJ1-4; TRBD1 might be the D (6 bases). Germline V lookup: CDR1 SGHRS, CDR2 YFSETQ. The CDR3 loop spans 14 amino acids. V was pared by 1 base and J by 8 bases, with 12 bases between. The CDR3 reads CASSLRTDGEKLFF. In DNA, the CDR3 is TGCGCCAGCAGCTTGCGGACAGACGGGGAAAAACTGTTTTTT.

The chain uses TRBV6-6 and TRBJ1-4, with a possible D match to TRBD1 (5 bases). The CDR3 covers 15 residues. Germline V gene sequence: CDR1 MNHNY, CDR2 SVGAGI (reference sequence). V was cut by 0 bases and J by 7 bases, with 12 bases left in between. In DNA, the CDR3 is TGTGCCAGCAGTTACTCGTTGGGGGGGAGTGAAAAACTGTTTTTT. Translation: CASSYSLGGSEKLFF.

The rearrangement links TRBV7-9 to TRBJ2-1; 9 bases match TRBD2. Germline V gives CDR1 SEHNR, CDR2 FQNEAQ (reference sequence). This CDR3 contains 14 residues. The J segment lost 4 bases and the V segment lost 4 bases, leaving 2 bases of the junction unmatched. CDR3 loop: CASSSLAGYNEQFF. The CDR3 DNA reads as TGTGCCAGCAGCTCCCTAGCGGGATACAATGAGCAGTTCTTC.

The rearrangement links TRBV7-9 to TRBJ2-5, with a possible D match to TRBD2 (6 bases). This CDR3 is built from 14 residues. CDR1 is SEHNR and CDR2 is FQNEAQ in the germline V gene (reference sequence). V was cut by 7 bases and J by 3 bases, with 15 bases left in between. The CDR3 region has the DNA TGTGCCAGCACCCACAAATGGAGGGAAGAGACCCAGTACTTC. Protein product: CASTHKWREETQYF.

V and J are TRBV28 and TRBJ2-7; 12 nucleotides match TRBD2. The CDR3 totals 16 residues. The germline gives CDR1 MDHEN, CDR2 SYDVKM. Germline trimming cut 4 bases from V and 1 base from J; bases unmatched to any gene: 5. In DNA form, the CDR3 reads TGTGCCAGCAGTTCATGGACTAGCGGGGCGTCCTACGAGCAGTACTTC. This codes for CASSSWTSGASYEQYF.

The chain employs TRBV7-8 and TRBJ2-7, with 7 positions matching TRBD1. The V gene's germline CDR1 is SGHVS and CDR2 FQNEAQ. The CDR3 is 14 residues long. J gave up 0 bases and V 5 bases, and 4 bases lay outside the gene matches. CDR3 DNA: TGTGCCAGCAGCACACGACAGGGCTCCTACGAGCAGTACTTC. Its translation: CASSTRQGSYEQYF.

V and J are TRBV15 and TRBJ1-2, with D uncertain. The CDR3 contains 15 residues. Germline assignment: CDR1 LNHNV and CDR2 YYDKDF (reference sequence). V lost 1 base, J lost 8 bases, and 17 bases lay in between. The CDR3 DNA is TGTGCCACCAGCAGAGCTTTACGGGAAATTGGCGGCTACACCTTC. Encoded protein: CATSRALREIGGYTF. Looking up the rest from reference TRBV15 and TRBJ1-2 gives the full variable domain: DAMVIQNPRYQVTQFGKPVTLSCSQTLNHNVMYWYQQKSSQAPKLLFHYYDKDFNNEADTPDNFQSRRPNTSFCFLDIRSPGLGDTAMYLCATSRALREIGGYTFGSGTRLTVV.

V gene TRBV29-1 combines with J gene TRBJ1-1, with D perhaps matching TRBD1 (5 bases). The CDR3 runs to 14 residues. Germline values: CDR1 SQVTM, CDR2 ANQGSEA. The germline V and J ends were trimmed by 1 base and 2 bases, with 11 bases remaining between them. The chain's CDR3 is CSVEGGRANTEAFF. CDR3 DNA: TGCAGCGTTGAAGGTGGCAGGGCCAACACTGAAGCTTTCTTT. The whole variable domain, filled in from reference TRBV29-1 and TRBJ1-1, reads SAVISQKPSRDICQRGTSLTIQCQVDSQVTMMFWYRQQPGQSLTLIATANQGSEATYESGFVIDKFPISRPNLTFSTLTVSNMSPEDSSIYLCSVEGGRANTEAFFGQGTRLTVV.

There are a few counts of this clone. The chain is built from TRBV7-9 and TRBJ2-1; the D gene is possibly TRBD1 (6 bases). Deletions cut 1 base from V and 3 bases from J, with 10 bases between. This CDR3 is built from 15 residues. Germline V gene lookup returns CDR1 SEHNR and CDR2 FQNEAQ (reference sequence). The CDR3 nucleotides read TGTGCCAGCAGCTTAGTACAGGGTGACTACAATGAGCAGTTCTTC. It encodes CASSLVQGDYNEQFF.

This clone was seen once. V gene TRBV27 combines with J gene TRBJ2-3; 10 bases match TRBD2. The length of the CDR3 is 17 residues. CDR1 is MNHEY and CDR2 is SMNVEV in the germline V gene (reference sequence). The V and J ends lost 2 bases and 11 bases, in that order; junction bases with no gene match: 16. Here the CDR3 DNA reads TGTGCCAGCAGTTTAAGCGGCCTAGCGGGGGTATCAGGGGAGCAGTATTTT. Protein product: CASSLSGLAGVSGEQYF.

The V gene is TRBV2, the J gene TRBJ1-4; 8 bases are a match to TRBD1. V was clipped by 3 bases and J by 5 bases; unmatched bases: 14. This CDR3 has 18 amino acids. In germline, CDR1 is SNHLY, CDR2 FYNNEI. CDR3 region: CASSDSGQGVGGNEKLFF. As DNA, the CDR3 is TGTGCCAGCAGTGATTCCGGACAGGGTGTTGGCGGAAATGAAAAACTGTTTTTT.

V gene TRBV27 combines with J gene TRBJ1-2, with D unclear. The ends were cut back, 0 bases at V and 8 bases at J, with 16 bases in the middle. Germline CDR1 and CDR2: MNHEY and SMNVEV (reference sequence). The CDR3 has 15 residues. CDR3 coding DNA: TGTGCCAGCAGTTTATCGGAGGGATCGTTTGGGGGCTACACCTTC. Translated: CASSLSEGSFGGYTF.

The chain combines TRBV6-1 with TRBJ2-5; TRBD2 aligns across 8 bases. Germline V CDR1 and CDR2: MNHNS, SASEGT. The V and J ends lost 8 bases and 5 bases, in that order; junction bases with no gene match: 10. The length of the CDR3 is 14 residues. CDR3 bases: TGTGCCAGCCCCTCGGGGGGGGCGCGGGAGACCCAGTACTTC. As protein: CASPSGGARETQYF.